The subject of this entry is one TCR beta chain. Its target is not known. Treatment here: over 15 received Ad26.COV2.S at low or high dose, single or two shots; several received placebo; per-sample allocation not given. It was on day 63 after the first vaccine or placebo injection that samples were taken. Sequencing used immunoSEQ multiplex PCR; TCRdb keeps in-frame clones, though not all of them. Among some 370,000 clones, roughly 80% were seen once, and the ten largest hold approximately 7.8%. These data come from a study of Ad26.COV2.S vaccination and SARS-CoV-2 variants. Study at large: Into the muscle, Ad26.COV2.S was dosed once or twice, 56 days apart.

Trimming took 1 base from V and 0 from J, leaving 15 bases between them. The CDR3 loop spans 17 amino acids. The germline V gene has CDR1 MGHRA and CDR2 YSYEKL. Broader study findings: Total T cell responses, in the TCR breadth and depth analyses, may have been underestimated. After vaccination, substantial breadth of spike-specific CD8+ and CD4+ responses was reported.

Sequencing was performed on peripheral blood, taken in a trial of Ad26.COV2.S vaccine versus placebo. This sequence joins TRBV4-1 and TRBJ2-5, with a tentative D call TRBD2 (6 bases). The sequence derives from a person aged 18 to 65 who received the Ad26.COV2.S COVID-19 vaccine or a placebo. The CDR3 sequence is CASSQGAQRLDQETQYF. The CDR3 bases are TGCGCCAGCAGCCAAGGGGCCCAACGACTAGACCAAGAGACCCAGTACTTC.